This T cell receptor (beta chain) was captured in a study of OX40 agonist ivuxolimab in advanced cancers. Study background: Recorded diagnoses for dose-escalation patients were hepatocellular carcinoma, melanoma, renal cell or head and neck cancer. Those enrolled were 80% to 85% male, with a mean age of around 55 years and ages from 23 to 79.

Comments on this clone: What it recognizes is unknown.

Germline-derived CDR1 and CDR2 are SGHRS and YFSETQ. There are 14 residues in the CDR3. Trimming pared 1 base from V and 4 bases from J, leaving 11 bases between. Study-wide results and limits: Researchers did not determine the expanded peripheral T cells' antigen specificity. Mean expanded clone counts were higher in CD8+ than CD4+ T cells.

TCRdb's copy holds only in-frame clones and misses some; the assay was immunoSEQ multiplex PCR. The sample carries around 41,000 clones, 88% recorded once. Sequencing was performed on CD4+ or CD8+ T cells sorted from blood, taken in a trial of the OX40 agonist ivuxolimab. V and J are TRBV5-1 and TRBJ1-1; D gene unclear. This TCR was sampled from an adult with an advanced solid tumor such as melanoma, head and neck, liver or kidney cancer. CDR3 sequence (DNA): TGCGCCAGCAGCTTGAGAGGGTCGAGCACTGAAGCTTTCTTT. It specifies CASSLRGSSTEAFF.